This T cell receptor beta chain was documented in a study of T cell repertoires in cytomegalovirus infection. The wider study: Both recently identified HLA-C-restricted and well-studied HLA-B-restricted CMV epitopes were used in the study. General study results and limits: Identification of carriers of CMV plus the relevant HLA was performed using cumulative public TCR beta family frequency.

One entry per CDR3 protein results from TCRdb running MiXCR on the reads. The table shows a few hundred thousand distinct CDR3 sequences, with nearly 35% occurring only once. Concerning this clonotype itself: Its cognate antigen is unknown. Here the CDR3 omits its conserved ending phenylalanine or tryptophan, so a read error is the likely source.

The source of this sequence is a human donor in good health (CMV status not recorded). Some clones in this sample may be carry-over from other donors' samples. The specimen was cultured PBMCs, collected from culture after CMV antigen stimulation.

In DNA, the CDR3 is TGTGCCAGCAGTTCTTTTCCGGAAAACCCGTGGGACTCTGGAAACACCATATATTCT. The encoded protein is CASSSFPENPWDSGNTIYS. This sequence joins TRBV6-5 and TRBJ1-3; D ambiguous. The CDR3 runs 19 residues. The germline V gene has CDR1 MNHEY and CDR2 SVGAGI. Trimming removed 4 bases at V and 0 bases at J, with 22 bases between.